Described below is a single TCR beta chain sequence and its context. The table lists this clonotype with many counts. Its target antigen remains unknown. The sample holds no much larger clone one base away, and base qualities are not on file. A patient counted as having stable hyperthyroidism if there was no progression to ophthalmopathy within 18 months of follow-up. The hyperthyroidism patients were 18 to 65 years old and newly diagnosed, with a disease duration of less than 2 months. Patients with other autoimmune diseases, uncontrolled infections, pregnancy or lactation were excluded from the study. Clinical symptoms, serum thyroxine, TRAb, thyroid ultrasound and orbital computed tomography were used for diagnosis. PBMCs were isolated from 8 to 10 ml of fresh peripheral blood by Ficoll-Paque density gradient centrifugation. Total RNA was extracted using Trizol reagent, and RNA quality was checked on an Agilent 2100 Bioanalyzer.

This sample was taken from a study of Graves' ophthalmopathy and Graves' hyperthyroidism (dated by TCRdb to 2017 to 2018). In the study overall: Peripheral blood was collected before any treatment was given, at the time of initial diagnosis. Following sample collection, hyperthyroidism patients were given methimazole at a starting dose of 30 mg daily, and ophthalmopathy patients were given high-dose intravenous methylprednisolone. In total, 135 blood samples were TCR-sequenced: around 42 ophthalmopathy, 80 or so hyperthyroidism and approximately 17 hyperthyroidism-to-ophthalmopathy patients. An independent validation cohort was composed of some 19 hyperthyroidism patients and over 15 patients who later progressed from hyperthyroidism to ophthalmopathy. A discovery set of about a hundred patients (43 ophthalmopathy, about 58 stable hyperthyroidism) was enrolled to explore V-J signatures distinguishing ophthalmopathy from hyperthyroidism. To tell Graves' ophthalmopathy apart from Graves' hyperthyroidism, and to predict which patients would progress to ophthalmopathy, the study relied on TCR beta repertoire signatures. In about six hyperthyroidism patients, T-cell repertoires of thyroid tissue and blood were compared. The 90 to 100 discovery patients were randomly divided into training and test sets at a 7:3 ratio. Summary of the overall study and its limitations: The 13-signature model separated ophthalmopathy from stable hyperthyroidism with approximately 88% sensitivity and almost 84% specificity in cross-validation, and 80%/75% in the test set. In validation, the model predicted ophthalmopathy progression with about 71% sensitivity and less than 80% specificity; some 13 predicted patients were CT-confirmed with GO in a median of around 6 months. No statistical method was used to set the sample size in advance, and the investigators knew which group each participant was assigned to. Most expanded thyroid clonotypes with a frequency above 0.001 also appeared in blood, which suggests that blood repertoires may reflect the immune response in the thyroid.

TCR beta CDR3 regions were amplified from RNA transcripts for repertoire sequencing. A first-round RT-PCR used HTBI primers with the Qiagen OneStep RT-PCR kit, followed by a second-round multiplex PCR, size selection and purification. Libraries were sequenced on an Illumina HiSeq2000 using paired-end 100 bp reads. From the authors' description of their analysis: SOAPnuke was used for read processing, and reads with adapters, uncalled bases, a mean Phred below 15, or no exact constant-primer or identifier match were discarded. COPE v1.2.5 was used to merge the high-quality paired reads. Clonotypes were defined as unique nucleotide sequences and were aligned to IMGT TRB V, D and J references using MiTCR v1.1. The analysis was limited to V-J combinations with a frequency above 0.0001, which together covered 99% to 99.2% of repertoires. For each V-J combination, a TCR clonal expansion and chaos score was defined as the ratio of F50 clonal expansion to chaos observed in the TCRdist matrix. Features were reduced by Welch's t-statistics and random forest to over 10 V-J combinations, which fed a naive Bayes classifier. The similarity between thyroid and blood repertoires was quantified using the Morisita-Horn index. The raw public data were reprocessed by TCRdb itself: fastp quality trimming at Q25, MiXCR clonotype calling, in-frame beta chains only. Entries are consolidated by CDR3 protein sequence, retaining the most common genes and DNA. TCRdb's processing, not the authors' own work, is the source of the V and J calls. In this sample the table shows about 620,000 distinct CDR3 sequences, about 20% of which occur a single time. The top ten clonotypes cover around 7% of the sample.

Trimming removed 8 bases from V and 5 bases from J, leaving 10 bases between the germline ends. The CDR3 goes from the cysteine to the phenylalanine over 12 residues. Of all the DNA, just the CDR3 is kept, 36 bases in frame from base 1. According to the germline V gene, CDR1 reads MNHNS and CDR2 reads SASEGT. Rearrangement joined TRBV6-1 to TRBJ1-5, with TRBD1 as a weak D call on 5 bases. This receptor was identified in a woman younger than 35 with stable Graves' hyperthyroidism. Some clones in this sample may be carry-over from other donors' samples. Donor details come from another sample of the same person, matched by shared clones. Sequencing used peripheral blood. The CDR3 here reads CASGGTDQPQHF. At the DNA level, the sequence is TGTGCCAGCGGTGGGACCGATCAGCCCCAGCATTTT.